A single sample gave rise to the 32 T cell receptor beta chains below, sequenced in a study of shared clonotypes between healthy human individuals. Positively selected for CCR7, the CD45RO-negative cells used as naive CD8 cells excluded terminally differentiated effector memory CD45RA+ cells. The method was immunoSEQ multiplex PCR; TCRdb's version includes in-frame clones alone and lacks a portion of them. The repertoire holds about 2.1 million clones, with around 95% as singletons. Sequencing was performed on naive CD8+ T cells from PBMCs. All receptors derive from a man aged 18 to 35 in good health. Some clones in this sample may be carry-over from other donors' samples.

The V and J genes are TRBV5-6 and TRBJ2-7; D assignment may be TRBD1 or TRBD2 (5 bases each). In germline, CDR1 is SGHDT, CDR2 YYEEEE. V was trimmed by 5 bases and J by 2 bases, leaving 17 bases between them. This CDR3 is 15 amino acids long. CDR3 nucleotides: TGTGCCAGCAGGGTAGGGACGCACAGAGCCTACGAGCAGTACTTC. This encodes CASRVGTHRAYEQYF.

A note on this clone: Different DNA sequences within this sample yield the same CDR3. The chain is built from TRBV28 and TRBJ1-1, with TRBD1 matching over 7 bases. CDR1 and CDR2 (germline): MDHEN, SYDVKM. The CDR3 sequence is 14 residues long. The V and J ends lost 5 bases and 1 base, in that order; junction bases with no gene match: 4. CDR3 DNA sequence: TGTGCCAGCAGTCCGCAGGGGGAGAACACTGAAGCTTTCTTT. Protein: CASSPQGENTEAFF.

The rearrangement links TRBV29-1 to TRBJ2-7; 7 nucleotides align to TRBD1. CDR3 length: 16 amino acids. V was clipped by 5 bases and J by 7 bases; unmatched bases: 20. The germline V gene encodes CDR1 SQVTM and CDR2 ANQGSEA. The CDR3 region is CSVSHTGPGQLWEQYF. Here the CDR3 DNA reads TGCAGCGTTTCCCACACGGGGCCGGGACAGCTTTGGGAGCAGTACTTC.

Regarding this clone: One end of the junction is discordant with germline, which a read error may explain. The chain recombines TRBV27 with TRBJ2-7, with 7 bases identical to TRBD1. The CDR3 has 16 residues. Germline loops: CDR1 MNHEY, CDR2 SMNVEV (reference sequence). Written as DNA, the CDR3 is TGTGCCAGCAGTCAAACCCCGATAGGGGGCCTGGATAAAAGGGACTTC. Protein: CASSQTPIGGLDKRDF.

The V gene is TRBV7-9, the J gene TRBJ2-4; perhaps TRBD1 as D (6 bases). Per the germline V gene, CDR1 is SEHNR and CDR2 is FQNEAQ (reference sequence). The CDR3 sequence is 16 residues long. Trimming shortened V by 7 bases and J by 0 bases, and 16 bases separated the two germline ends. CDR3 bases: TGTGCCAGCACCAGCCCCCGGGACAAAGCCAAAAACATTCAGTACTTC. It is translated as CASTSPRDKAKNIQYF.

The V gene is TRBV10-1, the J gene TRBJ2-7; 9 nucleotides align to TRBD1. With 3 bases clipped from V and 4 bases from J, the junction kept 4 bases outside the gene matches. The CDR3 totals 14 residues. Germline V gene sequence: CDR1 WNHNN, CDR2 SYGVQD (reference sequence). CDR3 bases: TGCGCCAGCAGTGAAAGGACAGGGGTTTACGAGCAGTACTTC. It codes for CASSERTGVYEQYF.

The chain has TRBV15 and TRBJ1-5; D gene uncertain. This CDR3 contains 15 residues. V was clipped by 5 bases and J by 7 bases, with 18 bases between them. The germline V gene encodes CDR1 LNHNV and CDR2 YYDKDF (reference sequence). The CDR3 region is CATSPPENVGQPQHF. In DNA, the CDR3 is TGTGCCACCAGCCCTCCGGAAAACGTTGGGCAGCCCCAGCATTTT.

The chain couples TRBV9 to TRBJ1-1, with 8 bases matching TRBD1. Germline V gene lookup returns CDR1 SGDLS and CDR2 YYNGEE. The junction had 17 bases not matched to a gene; V was cut back by 4 bases and J by 3 bases. The CDR3 loop spans 18 amino acids. This CDR3 is CASSQVVGTGREDTEAFF. The CDR3 DNA is TGTGCCAGCAGCCAAGTGGTAGGGACAGGTAGGGAGGACACTGAAGCTTTCTTT. The whole variable domain, filled in from reference TRBV9 and TRBJ1-1, reads DSGVTQTPKHLITATGQRVTLRCSPRSGDLSVYWYQQSLDQGLQFLIQYYNGEERAKGNILERFSAQQFPDLHSELNLSSLELGDSALYFCASSQVVGTGREDTEAFFGQGTRLTVV.

The chain uses TRBV11-2 and TRBJ2-5; D possibly corresponds to TRBD2 (5 bases). Trimming removed 1 base at V and 3 bases at J, with 12 bases between. CDR1 is SGHAT and CDR2 is FQNNGV in the germline V gene. The CDR3 totals 15 residues. Here the CDR3 DNA reads TGTGCCAGCAGCTTAGGGCGGCAGGAGGAAGAGACCCAGTACTTC. Its protein is CASSLGRQEEETQYF.

The genes are TRBV7-9 and TRBJ2-1; possibly TRBD1 for D (6 bases). CDR1 and CDR2 (germline): SEHNR, FQNEAQ (reference sequence). Trimming cost V 6 bases and J 5 bases, with 11 bases left between them. The CDR3 is 13 amino acids. The CDR3 nucleotides are TGTGCCAGCAGTCTTAGGGGGAACAATGAGCAGTTCTTC. This gives the protein CASSLRGNNEQFF.

The DNA for the CDR3 is TGCGCCAGCAGCCAACGACTAGCGGGAGGGCCGTTAGCCGGGGAGCTGTTTTTT. Translation: CASSQRLAGGPLAGELFF. The chain carries TRBV4-1 and TRBJ2-2, with TRBD2 matching 14 bases. Germline V gene sequence: CDR1 MGHRA, CDR2 YSYEKL. The CDR3 has 18 residues. The V gene end was trimmed by 2 bases and the J gene end by 6 bases; junction bases not matched to a gene: 8.

As concerns this clone: Distinct nucleotide sequences in the sample also encode this CDR3. The chain recombines TRBV2 with TRBJ1-5; D gene uncertain. With 1 base removed from V and 7 bases from J, the gap between germline ends came to 11 bases. Germline CDR1 and CDR2: SNHLY and FYNNEI. CDR3 length equals 14 residues. The CDR3 loop is CASSEGPGNQPQHF. The CDR3 DNA reads as TGTGCCAGCAGTGAAGGGCCCGGGAACCAGCCCCAGCATTTT.

This clone was recorded once. The V and J genes are TRBV5-4 and TRBJ2-5; D is uncertain. The germline V gene encodes CDR1 SGHNT and CDR2 YYREEE (reference sequence). The CDR3 loop spans 11 amino acids. V was shortened by 2 bases and J by 5 bases, with 4 bases between the two germline ends. The CDR3 sequence is CASSFRETQYF. The CDR3 nucleotides read TGTGCCAGCAGCTTCCGGGAGACCCAGTACTTC.

This chain uses TRBV7-8 with TRBJ1-3; 7 bases align to TRBD1. Germline V gene sequence: CDR1 SGHVS, CDR2 FQNEAQ. The trim removed 4 bases at V and 0 bases at J, leaving 3 bases unmatched. The CDR3 loop spans 15 amino acids. The CDR3: CASSSRTGSGNTIYF. CDR3 DNA: TGTGCCAGCAGCTCACGGACAGGCTCTGGAAACACCATATATTTT.

The chain carries TRBV7-9 and TRBJ2-4; the D gene is possibly TRBD2 (5 bases). The germline V gene has CDR1 SEHNR and CDR2 FQNEAQ (reference sequence). CDR3 length equals 14 residues. The ends were cut back, 3 bases at V and 0 bases at J, with 6 bases in the middle. Here the CDR3 reads CASSFGLAKNIQYF. CDR3 DNA: TGTGCCAGCAGCTTCGGACTAGCCAAAAACATTCAGTACTTC. Full variable domain (remainder filled in from reference TRBV7-9 and TRBJ2-4): DTGVSQNPRHKITKRGQNVTFRCDPISEHNRLYWYRQTLGQGPEFLTYFQNEAQLEKSRLLSDRFSAERPKGSFSTLEIQRTEQGDSAMYLCASSFGLAKNIQYFGAGTRLSVL.

V usage is TRBV28 and J usage is TRBJ2-1; TRBD2 agrees at 9 bases. J lost 2 bases, V lost 7 bases, and 18 bases had no gene match. This CDR3 is built from 19 residues. The germline V gene has CDR1 MDHEN and CDR2 SYDVKM. CDR3 in DNA: TGTGCCAGCACCCCGGCCGGCGGGAGGGCTATTGCCCCCTACAATGAGCAGTTCTTC. It specifies CASTPAGGRAIAPYNEQFF.

The chain couples TRBV11-2 to TRBJ1-1; D gene ambiguous. The CDR3 runs to 14 residues. V lost 0 bases and J 8 bases, leaving 13 bases between the germline ends. The germline gives CDR1 SGHAT, CDR2 FQNNGV. Here the CDR3 reads CASSLDPVRQEAFF. CDR3 DNA: TGTGCCAGCAGCTTAGATCCCGTTCGGCAGGAAGCTTTCTTT.

This sequence joins TRBV5-6 and TRBJ2-1, with 7 bases lining up with TRBD1. Germline assignment: CDR1 SGHDT and CDR2 YYEEEE. This CDR3 has 14 residues. V lost 0 bases to trimming and J lost 15 bases; unmatched junction nucleotides: 12. CDR3 sequence reads: CASSLGTGALPGFF. Written as DNA, the CDR3 is TGTGCCAGCAGCTTGGGTACAGGGGCCCTACCAGGGTTCTTC.

The V and J genes are TRBV28 and TRBJ2-3; D could derive from TRBD1 or TRBD2 (5 bases each). The CDR3 is 16 residues long. With 3 bases removed from V and 4 bases from J, the gap between germline ends came to 17 bases. Per the germline V gene, CDR1 is MDHEN and CDR2 is SYDVKM. In DNA, the CDR3 is TGTGCCAGCAGTTTTTATGACCGACGGGGCGCAGATACGCAGTATTTT. Protein: CASSFYDRRGADTQYF. Full variable domain (missing parts from reference TRBV28 and TRBJ2-3): DVKVTQSSRYLVKRTGEKVFLECVQDMDHENMFWYRQDPGLGLRLIYFSYDVKMKEKGDIPEGYSVSREKKERFSLILESASTNQTSMYLCASSFYDRRGADTQYFGPGTRLTVL.

The genes are TRBV28 and TRBJ1-1, with 12 bases that match TRBD1. Germline trimming cut 2 bases from V and 0 bases from J; bases unmatched to any gene: 4. Germline CDR1 and CDR2: MDHEN and SYDVKM. The length of the CDR3 is 17 residues. The CDR3 region has the DNA TGTGCCAGCAGTTTACGGGACAGGGGGCTGCTGAACACTGAAGCTTTCTTT. Translated: CASSLRDRGLLNTEAFF.

In DNA, the CDR3 is TGTGCCAGCAGCCAAGGACAGCTTAGCTCCTACGAGCAGTACTTC. As protein: CASSQGQLSSYEQYF. V usage is TRBV7-9 and J usage is TRBJ2-7; perhaps TRBD1 as D (6 bases). V lost 5 bases to trimming and J lost 0 bases, with 14 bases between them. The CDR3 runs to 15 residues. The germline CDR1 and CDR2 sequences are SEHNR and FQNEAQ (reference sequence).

The genes are TRBV28 and TRBJ1-3; a possible D gene is TRBD1 (6 bases). This CDR3 has 14 amino acids. From germline, CDR1 is MDHEN and CDR2 SYDVKM. V was pared by 5 bases and J by 0 bases, with 8 bases between. Here the CDR3 DNA reads TGTGCCAGCAGTCCAGGGGACTCTGGAAACACCATATATTTT. Protein sequence: CASSPGDSGNTIYF.

The chain employs TRBV27 and TRBJ2-1; no clear D. V lost 6 bases to trimming and J lost 4 bases, with 7 bases between them. Per germline, CDR1 MNHEY and CDR2 SMNVEV (reference sequence). CDR3 length: 12 residues. CDR3 DNA sequence: TGTGCCAGCAGATCGGCATACAATGAGCAGTTCTTC. Its protein product is CASRSAYNEQFF.

As regards this clone: Additional DNA sequences in this sample encode the identical CDR3. This chain links TRBV7-2 with TRBJ2-7; 11 nucleotides match TRBD1. The trim removed 5 bases at V and 3 bases at J, leaving 6 bases unmatched. Germline CDR1 and CDR2: SGHTA and FQGNSA. This CDR3 region has 15 residues. CDR3 DNA sequence: TGTGCCAGCAGCCTACTCGGGACAGGGGGCTACGAGCAGTACTTC. It translates to CASSLLGTGGYEQYF.

The genes are TRBV19 and TRBJ2-7; 7 nucleotides match TRBD2. The CDR3 is 13 residues long. Germline loops: CDR1 LNHDA, CDR2 SQIVND (reference sequence). J was trimmed by 7 bases and V by 5 bases; bases with no gene match: 8. The CDR3 spells CASSPDPGGEQYF. In DNA form, the CDR3 reads TGTGCCAGTAGTCCGGACCCCGGGGGGGAGCAGTACTTC.

In its sample, this clone was seen a few times. Other DNA sequences in this specimen translate into the identical CDR3. The J gene is TRBJ1-1, the V gene TRBV29-1; D is uncertain. Germline CDR1 reads SQVTM; CDR2 reads ANQGSEA. The V gene lost 4 bases and the J gene lost 2 bases, with 5 bases spanning the gap. This CDR3 is built from 11 residues. CDR3 region: CSVGANTEAFF. Written as DNA, the CDR3 is TGCAGCGTTGGTGCAAACACTGAAGCTTTCTTT.

With regard to this clone: An end of the junction differs from the germline gene, which may be a read error. The chain links TRBV2 to TRBJ2-1, with 7 bases matching TRBD1. CDR1 SNHLY and CDR2 FYNNEI come from the germline V gene. The CDR3 runs to 16 residues. This CDR3 is CASREGTVGWNNEQFF. The CDR3 DNA reads TGTGCCAGCAGGGAAGGGACAGTTGGGTGGAACAATGAGCAGTTCTTC.

Concerning this clone itself: This sample includes further DNA sequences coding for the same CDR3. This chain uses TRBV7-9 with TRBJ1-2; 7 bases match TRBD1. The V segment lost 4 bases and the J segment 3 bases; nucleotides outside the gene matches: 2. This CDR3 contains 13 residues. Germline lookup yields CDR1 SEHNR and CDR2 FQNEAQ (reference sequence). CDR3 coding DNA: TGTGCCAGCAGCTCCGGGACAGACTATGGCTACACCTTC. It is translated as CASSSGTDYGYTF. The variable domain in full, with the rest retrieved from reference TRBV7-9 and TRBJ1-2, is DTGVSQNPRHKITKRGQNVTFRCDPISEHNRLYWYRQTLGQGPEFLTYFQNEAQLEKSRLLSDRFSAERPKGSFSTLEIQRTEQGDSAMYLCASSSGTDYGYTFGSGTRLTVV.

V is TRBV4-1 and J is TRBJ2-7; 7 bases line up with TRBD2. Germline CDR1 reads MGHRA; CDR2 reads YSYEKL. There are 18 residues in the CDR3. Trimming removed 0 bases from V and 4 bases from J; junction bases left unmatched: 15. This CDR3 reads CASSQEGLKGTKLYEQYF. Here the CDR3 DNA reads TGCGCCAGCAGCCAAGAAGGTTTAAAGGGGACTAAATTATACGAGCAGTACTTC.

CDR3 residues: CASSRLAGEEGEQFF. CDR3 nucleotides: TGTGCCAGCAGCAGACTAGCGGGAGAGGAGGGAGAGCAGTTCTTC. The chain recombines TRBV5-6 with TRBJ2-1; 12 bases fit TRBD2. Germline V gene lookup returns CDR1 SGHDT and CDR2 YYEEEE. With 4 bases clipped from V and 10 bases from J, the junction kept 9 bases outside the gene matches. The CDR3 sequence is 15 residues long. Full variable domain (missing parts from reference TRBV5-6 and TRBJ2-1): DAGVTQSPTHLIKTRGQQVTLRCSPKSGHDTVSWYQQALGQGPQFIFQYYEEEERQRGNFPDRFSGHQFPNYSSELNVNALLLGDSALYLCASSRLAGEEGEQFFGPGTRLTVL.

This chain connects TRBV7-2 to TRBJ2-7, with 12 bases matching TRBD2. Germline V gene lookup returns CDR1 SGHTA and CDR2 FQGNSA. V shed 2 bases, J shed 0 bases, and the junction held 5 bases outside the gene matches. The length of the CDR3 is 17 residues. The CDR3 region has the DNA TGTGCCAGCAGCTTAACCGGGACTAGCGGGTTCTCCTACGAGCAGTACTTC. Translated, it gives CASSLTGTSGFSYEQYF.

The gene calls are TRBV9 and TRBJ2-5; TRBD1 is a possible D gene (5 bases). Germline V gives CDR1 SGDLS, CDR2 YYNGEE. The V end was cut by 0 bases, the J end by 4 bases, with 13 bases between. The CDR3 consists of 15 residues. The CDR3 here is CASSVAVGAGETQYF. In nucleotides, the CDR3 is TGTGCCAGCAGCGTAGCTGTAGGGGCTGGAGAGACCCAGTACTTC.